The 24 T cell receptor beta chains below all came from one sample that was sequenced in a study of cytomegalovirus exposure and HLA in healthy donors. Vbeta (60) and Jbeta (13) primers were used in the PCR. Some clones are missing from TCRdb's copy, which holds only in-frame ones; the method was immunoSEQ multiplex PCR. Of 150,000 to 200,000 clones in the sample, roughly 79% were seen once. Material: PBMCs. The origin of the receptors is a man over 45 in good health and CMV-seropositive.

The chain couples TRBV5-1 to TRBJ2-5; no clear D. The end of the DNA aligns better with TRBJ2-7, so the J call may be wrong. Germline lookup yields CDR1 SGHRS and CDR2 YFSETQ. CDR3 length: 14 amino acids. CDR3 nucleotide sequence: TGCGCCAGCAGCCTACCGGCGGATGCCTACGAGCAGTACTTC. Protein: CASSLPADAYEQYF.

CDR3 loop: CASSPGTEGQPQHF. The CDR3 region has the DNA TGTGCCAGCAGTCCCGGGACAGAGGGTCAGCCCCAGCATTTT. J is TRBJ1-5 and V is TRBV27, with 7 bases lining up with TRBD1. J gave up 6 bases and V 5 bases, and 7 bases lay outside the gene matches. This CDR3 has 14 amino acids. CDR1 MNHEY and CDR2 SMNVEV come from the germline V gene (reference sequence).

The chain links TRBV15 to TRBJ2-5; D might be TRBD1 (6 bases). The V gene lost 0 bases and the J gene lost 1 base, with 9 bases spanning the gap. The CDR3 runs 15 residues. Germline V gene lookup returns CDR1 LNHNV and CDR2 YYDKDF (reference sequence). The CDR3 protein is CATSREGQFQETQYF. The CDR3 DNA follows: TGTGCCACCAGCAGAGAGGGACAATTCCAAGAGACCCAGTACTTC.

This clone was counted a few times. The rearrangement uses TRBV6-1 and TRBJ2-1; 8 nucleotides match TRBD2. The CDR3 covers 11 residues. The V segment lost 8 bases and the J segment 7 bases; nucleotides outside the gene matches: 1. CDR1 is MNHNS and CDR2 is SASEGT in the germline V gene. CDR3: CASRGGNEQFF. DNA of the CDR3: TGTGCCAGCCGGGGGGGAAATGAGCAGTTCTTC.

This clone turned up a few times. The chain is built from TRBV19 and TRBJ2-5, with a possible D match to TRBD1 (5 bases). Between the trimmed V and J ends, which lost 4 bases and 13 bases, there was a span of 19 bases. There are 13 residues in the CDR3. Germline V gene data show CDR1 as LNHDA and CDR2 as SQIVND (reference sequence). In DNA, the CDR3 is TGTGCCAGTAGTACCAGGGCCACCGACCCTCGGTACTTC. It encodes CASSTRATDPRYF. The full variable domain, in which reference TRBV19 and TRBJ2-5 provide the parts outside the CDR3, is DGGITQSPKYLFRKEGQNVTLSCEQNLNHDAMYWYRQDPGQGLRLIYYSQIVNDFQKGDIAEGYSVSREKKESFPLTVTSAQKNPTAFYLCASSTRATDPRYFGPGTRLLVL.

This chain joins TRBV6-4 and TRBJ1-2; tentatively, D is TRBD1 (5 bases). This CDR3 is built from 14 residues. CDR1 is MRHNA and CDR2 is SNTAGT in the germline V gene. Trimming stripped 0 bases from V and 3 bases from J, with 8 bases between. The CDR3 spells CASSDSIGDYGYTF. CDR3 nucleotides: TGTGCCAGCAGTGACTCGATAGGGGACTATGGCTACACCTTC.

The chain employs TRBV2 and TRBJ1-3, with D hard to call. V shed 7 bases and J shed 0 bases, with 10 bases lying between them. Germline assignment: CDR1 SNHLY and CDR2 FYNNEI. The CDR3 sequence is 14 residues long. The CDR3 sequence is CASIRSSSGNTIYF. DNA of the CDR3: TGTGCCAGCATACGGTCGAGCTCTGGAAACACCATATATTTT.

This clone appeared a few times. The V call is TRBV10-1, the J call TRBJ2-1; 8 nucleotides agree with TRBD1. The CDR3 runs 15 residues. After removal of 1 base from V and 6 bases from J, the junction contained 5 bases not matched to a gene. Per the germline V gene, CDR1 is WNHNN and CDR2 is SYGVQD (reference sequence). The chain's CDR3 is CASSELATGANEQFF. CDR3 sequence (DNA): TGCGCCAGCAGTGAGTTGGCGACAGGGGCCAATGAGCAGTTCTTC.

This sequence joins TRBV7-8 and TRBJ1-2, with 7 bases fitting TRBD1. The J segment lost 3 bases and the V segment lost 0 bases, leaving 7 bases of the junction unmatched. Per germline, CDR1 SGHVS and CDR2 FQNEAQ. This CDR3 has 16 residues. CDR3 sequence reads: CASSLAVRGLDYGYTF. The DNA for the CDR3 is TGTGCCAGCAGCTTAGCTGTGAGGGGGCTAGACTATGGCTACACCTTC.

The table lists this clone with a count of one. The CDR3 sequence: CASSLVGVGTGELFF. The CDR3 DNA reads as TGCGCCAGCAGCTTGGTCGGAGTAGGCACCGGGGAGCTGTTTTTT. This chain uses TRBV5-1 with TRBJ2-2; no firm D call. V gave up 0 bases and J gave up 4 bases, with 10 bases separating them. CDR3 size: 15 residues. Germline CDR1 and CDR2: SGHRS and YFSETQ.

The V and J genes are TRBV19 and TRBJ2-7; 8 bases fit TRBD1. Germline loops: CDR1 LNHDA, CDR2 SQIVND (reference sequence). After removal of 5 bases from V and 1 base from J, the junction contained 4 bases not matched to a gene. The CDR3 has 14 amino acids. The CDR3 coding sequence is TGTGCCAGTAGTGGCAGGACAGGGTCCTACGAGCAGTACTTC. Translated, it gives CASSGRTGSYEQYF.

The chain uses TRBV6-5 and TRBJ1-2; 7 bases are shared with TRBD1. The CDR3 sequence is 13 residues long. Germline V CDR1 and CDR2: MNHEY, SVGAGI. Trimming took 6 bases from V and 5 from J; bases not matched to a gene: 6. The CDR3, as DNA: TGTGCCAGCAGACCGACAGGGTTTTATGGCTACACCTTC. Protein product: CASRPTGFYGYTF.

The chain is built from TRBV6-1 and TRBJ1-1, with D possibly TRBD1 on 5 matching bases. Germline loops: CDR1 MNHNS, CDR2 SASEGT. The CDR3 has 15 amino acids. Trimming pared 4 bases from V and 4 bases from J, leaving 16 bases between. The DNA for the CDR3 is TGTGCCAGCAGTGTAGCCAGGGTATTCGTCACTGAAGCTTTCTTT. Amino acids: CASSVARVFVTEAFF.

This rearrangement joins TRBV19 to TRBJ1-6; D is possibly TRBD1 (5 bases). This CDR3 is built from 14 residues. The V gene lost 6 bases and the J gene lost 7 bases, with 13 bases spanning the gap. The germline CDR1 and CDR2 sequences are LNHDA and SQIVND (reference sequence). The CDR3 DNA sequence: TGTGCCAGTAGACTACGGGAGGGGAATTCACCCCTCCACTTT. It specifies CASRLREGNSPLHF.

J is TRBJ1-1 and V is TRBV7-2; unclear D gene. The CDR3 runs 17 residues. CDR1 SGHTA and CDR2 FQGNSA come from the germline V gene. With 6 bases removed from V and 5 bases from J, the gap between germline ends came to 25 bases. This CDR3 is CASSHSGRPGSGTEAFF. Here the CDR3 DNA reads TGTGCCAGCAGTCATAGCGGGCGTCCGGGCTCGGGAACTGAAGCTTTCTTT.

This clone showed up just once. This chain connects TRBV7-9 to TRBJ1-1; TRBD1 is a possible D gene (5 bases). CDR3 length: 14 amino acids. V dropped 4 bases and J dropped 8 bases, with 17 bases sitting between them. Germline V CDR1 and CDR2: SEHNR, FQNEAQ (reference sequence). The CDR3 loop is CASSSKGLIAEAFF. For the CDR3, the DNA is TGTGCCAGCAGCTCGAAGGGGTTGATCGCGGAAGCTTTCTTT.

The count of this clone is one. The chain couples TRBV5-1 to TRBJ1-3, with 8 nucleotides matching TRBD1. The CDR3 runs 14 residues. With V trimmed by 8 bases and J by 2 bases, 6 bases remained unmatched. Germline V gene lookup returns CDR1 SGHRS and CDR2 YFSETQ. In DNA, the CDR3 is TGCGCCAGTTCCCGGACAGGGACTGGAAACACCATATATTTT. Translation gives CASSRTGTGNTIYF.

The chain recombines TRBV27 with TRBJ1-5; D gene unclear. The CDR3 has 15 amino acids. Germline CDR1 is MNHEY and CDR2 is SMNVEV (reference sequence). With 2 bases removed from V and 6 bases from J, the gap between germline ends came to 14 bases. CDR3 amino acids: CASSLVEGSGQPQHF. For the CDR3, the DNA is TGTGCCAGCAGTTTAGTTGAGGGCTCGGGTCAGCCCCAGCATTTT.

Turning to this clone: The junction and the germline gene differ at one end; a read error may be behind it. The V gene is TRBV7-9, the J gene TRBJ1-1; weak D call: TRBD1 (5 bases). This CDR3 is built from 12 residues. Germline V gene sequence: CDR1 SEHNR, CDR2 FQNEAQ (reference sequence). CDR3 nucleotides: TGTTCCAGCGGGAGGGGTGACACTGAAGCTTTCTTT. Translation gives CSSGRGDTEAFF.

This clone occurred once. The CDR3 DNA reads as TGTGCCAGCAGCCCTGGACAGGGGGCGCCGAGGGAGACCCAGTACTTC. This encodes CASSPGQGAPRETQYF. V usage is TRBV5-4 and J usage is TRBJ2-5; TRBD1 matches 11 bases. The junction had 10 bases not matched to a gene; V was cut back by 4 bases and J by 5 bases. The CDR3 spans 16 residues. Germline V gene data show CDR1 as SGHNT and CDR2 as YYREEE (reference sequence).

The J gene is TRBJ1-6, the V gene TRBV2, with D perhaps matching TRBD1 (6 bases). Trimming took 5 bases from V and 6 from J, leaving 14 bases between them. The CDR3 has 15 residues. The germline V gene encodes CDR1 SNHLY and CDR2 FYNNEI. Here the CDR3 reads CASSPIPGANSPLHF. Here the CDR3 DNA reads TGTGCCAGCAGTCCCATTCCAGGGGCTAATTCACCCCTCCACTTT. Full variable domain (missing parts from reference TRBV2 and TRBJ1-6): EPEVTQTPSHQVTQMGQEVILRCVPISNHLYFYWYRQILGQKVEFLVSFYNNEISEKSEIFDDQFSVERPDGSNFTLKIRSTKLEDSAMYFCASSPIPGANSPLHFGNGTRLTVT.

The chain employs TRBV27 and TRBJ1-3; D call uncertain. V was shortened by 8 bases and J by 0 bases, with 11 bases between the two germline ends. This CDR3 spans 14 amino acids. Germline lookup yields CDR1 MNHEY and CDR2 SMNVEV (reference sequence). The CDR3 sequence is CASSPSGSGNTIYF. As DNA, the CDR3 is TGTGCCAGCTCGCCGTCGGGCTCTGGAAACACCATATATTTT.

The rearrangement links TRBV2 to TRBJ1-6, with 10 bases lining up with TRBD1. Losses at the gene ends were 4 bases for V and 8 bases for J; bases not matched to a gene: 2. The CDR3 totals 14 residues. Germline CDR1 and CDR2: SNHLY and FYNNEI. CDR3 region: CASSVTGGDSPLHF. CDR3 nucleotides: TGTGCCAGCAGTGTGACAGGGGGCGATTCACCCCTCCACTTT.

The CDR3 nucleotides are TGTGCCAGCTCACCACAGAGCTTAAACAATGAGCAGTTCTTC. This sequence encodes CASSPQSLNNEQFF. The chain links TRBV18 to TRBJ2-1; D remains ambiguous. V lost 1 base to trimming and J lost 5 bases, with 9 bases between them. Looked up from germline, CDR1 is KGHSH and CDR2 is LQKENI. The CDR3 is 14 residues long.